Listed here is a single TCR beta chain. Its target is unknown. The library was designed around alpha chains, so this beta chain is a stray read whose abundance carries little weight. Time point noted: sample taken at primary tumor resection. The sample comes from a study of spatial heterogeneity in lung cancer. The CDR3 runs 16 residues. Trimming removed 2 bases from V and 2 bases from J, with 15 bases in between. Germline CDR1 is SEHNR and CDR2 is FQNEAQ (reference sequence). Whole-study findings and limits: For expanded intratumoral alpha and beta TCRs, counts tracked tumor mutation counts.

A single record per CDR3 protein comes from TCRdb applying MiXCR to the 5' RACE reads. This table has nearly 11,000 distinct CDR3 sequences, approximately 4.7% appearing once. The chain carries TRBV7-9 and TRBJ1-1; a possible D gene is TRBD1 (5 bases). The sequences come from lung tumor tissue, collected at surgery. The receptor was isolated from a male donor with early-stage non-small cell lung cancer. This CDR3 is CASSLMGTGLNTEAFF. CDR3 coding DNA: TGTGCCAGCAGCTTAATGGGCACAGGCCTAAACACTGAAGCTTTCTTT.